Below, 29 T cell receptor beta chains from the same sample are listed, as sequenced in a study of vaccination effects on CD4 cells after COVID-19. Sequencing was performed with immunoSEQ multiplex PCR; in TCRdb, only in-frame clones are kept and a portion is missing. The data show about 24,000 clones, 75% to 85% seen once. In the ViraFEST assay, antigen-specific CD4+ clonotypes were identified by expansion after peptide-pool stimulation. Cultured cells yielded isolated CD4+ T cells after less than 11 days. Each person got two doses of an mRNA SARS-CoV-2 vaccine, BNT162b2 or mRNA-1273. For these receptors, no antigen is known. Material: CD4+ T cells from PBMCs cultured with SARS-CoV-2 spike peptides, obtained after COVID-19 vaccination. Receptors were obtained from a human donor who received a COVID-19 vaccine. Some clones in this sample may be carry-over from other donors' samples.

This sequence joins TRBV12-3 or TRBV12-4 and TRBJ2-2; D is ambiguous. The V and J ends lost 8 bases and 6 bases respectively, with 10 bases between them. The CDR3 has 12 residues. CDR3 sequence reads: CASSKGSGELFF. CDR3 DNA sequence: TGTGCCAGCTCAAAGGGCTCCGGGGAGCTGTTTTTT.

This chain links TRBV10-2 with TRBJ1-1, with D tentatively TRBD1 (5 bases). V was trimmed by 2 bases and J by 1 base, leaving 8 bases between them. The CDR3 length is 14 residues. Germline CDR1 and CDR2: WSHSY and SAAADI. CDR3 in DNA: TGCGCCAGCAGTGAGACAGGCCCGAACACTGAAGCTTTCTTT. Its protein is CASSETGPNTEAFF.

V and J are TRBV16 and TRBJ2-7; TRBD1 agrees at 7 bases. Germline V gene sequence: CDR1 KGHSY, CDR2 FQNENV. Trimming removed 2 bases from V and 10 bases from J; junction bases left unmatched: 5. The CDR3 totals 12 residues. Written as DNA, the CDR3 is TGTGCCAGCAGCCAACAGGGGGACGCCCAGTACGTC. It is translated as CASSQQGDAQYV.

This clone was picked up one time. This chain connects TRBV19 to TRBJ1-2, with D possibly matching TRBD1 (6 bases). Between the trimmed V and J ends, which lost 2 bases and 4 bases, there was a span of 14 bases. The length of the CDR3 is 15 residues. Germline V gives CDR1 LNHDA, CDR2 SQIVND (reference sequence). In DNA, the CDR3 is TGTGCCAGTAGTATACGGGGGGCCGGACTCTATGGCTACACCTTC. Its protein product is CASSIRGAGLYGYTF. Complete variable domain (other parts from reference TRBV19 and TRBJ1-2): DGGITQSPKYLFRKEGQNVTLSCEQNLNHDAMYWYRQDPGQGLRLIYYSQIVNDFQKGDIAEGYSVSREKKESFPLTVTSAQKNPTAFYLCASSIRGAGLYGYTFGSGTRLTVV.

The chain has TRBV12-5 and TRBJ2-3, with a possible D match to TRBD1 (5 bases). The CDR3 totals 12 residues. Germline values: CDR1 LGHNT, CDR2 FRNRAP. Trimming removed 6 bases from V and 4 bases from J, with 8 bases in between. The CDR3 reads CASGQGPDTQYF. CDR3 DNA: TGTGCTAGTGGGCAGGGCCCAGATACGCAGTATTTT.

This clone came up once. The chain joins TRBV7-9 to TRBJ2-5, with TRBD2 matching over 7 bases. From germline, CDR1 is SEHNR and CDR2 FQNEAQ (reference sequence). The junction had 0 bases not matched to a gene; V was cut back by 0 bases and J by 2 bases. The CDR3 sequence is 14 residues long. The CDR3, as DNA: TGTGCCAGCAGCTTAGCGGGGGGGCAAGAGACCCAGTACTTC. Protein: CASSLAGGQETQYF.

The V and J genes are TRBV5-1 and TRBJ1-1; no clear D. Trimming took off 3 bases at V and 0 bases at J, with 6 bases between the two ends. The CDR3 sequence is 13 residues long. Germline V lookup: CDR1 SGHRS, CDR2 YFSETQ. The CDR3 loop is CASSYDLNTEAFF. The CDR3 DNA follows: TGCGCCAGCAGCTACGACCTGAACACTGAAGCTTTCTTT.

The chain has TRBV6-4 and TRBJ2-1; D tentatively fits TRBD1 or TRBD2 (6 bases each). In germline, CDR1 is MRHNA, CDR2 SNTAGT. The length of the CDR3 is 16 residues. V shed 4 bases and J shed 0 bases, with 13 bases lying between them. The CDR3 loop is CASSVVGGLSYNEQFF. The DNA for the CDR3 is TGTGCCAGCAGTGTGGTCGGGGGCCTCTCCTACAATGAGCAGTTCTTC.

The CDR3 nucleotides are TGTGCCAGCAGCGTTCAAGAGACCCAGTACTTC. Translation: CASSVQETQYF. The chain links TRBV7-2 to TRBJ2-5; no clear D. From germline, CDR1 is SGHTA and CDR2 FQGNSA. The V gene lost 5 bases and the J gene lost 2 bases, with 3 bases spanning the gap. The CDR3 consists of 11 residues. The full variable domain, rest sourced from reference TRBV7-2 and TRBJ2-5, is GAGVSQSPSNKVTEKGKDVELRCDPISGHTALYWYRQSLGQGLEFLIYFQGNSAPDKSGLPSDRFSAERTGGSVSTLTIQRTQQEDSAVYLCASSVQETQYFGPGTRLLVL.

The V gene is TRBV7-9, the J gene TRBJ2-3; unclear D gene. Trimming pared 6 bases from V and 2 bases from J, leaving 3 bases between. Per the germline V gene, CDR1 is SEHNR and CDR2 is FQNEAQ (reference sequence). This CDR3 has 11 residues. CDR3 protein: CASSNTDTQYF. The CDR3 DNA reads TGTGCCAGCAGTAACACAGATACGCAGTATTTT.

A single count supports this clone. The chain uses TRBV5-1 and TRBJ2-5; D is ambiguous. The CDR3 covers 13 residues. CDR1 is SGHRS, CDR2 YFSETQ, per germline. The V end lost 2 bases, the J end lost 1 base, and 6 bases lay between the germline ends. CDR3 sequence reads: CASSFGSQETQYF. In nucleotides, the CDR3 is TGCGCCAGCAGCTTTGGATCCCAAGAGACCCAGTACTTC.

V gene TRBV19 combines with J gene TRBJ2-3, with 13 nucleotides matching TRBD2. V trimming: 4 bases; J trimming: 3 bases; junction bases outside the gene matches: 4. The CDR3 is 16 amino acids. The germline gives CDR1 LNHDA, CDR2 SQIVND (reference sequence). CDR3: CASSRTSGGRTDTQYF. CDR3 DNA sequence: TGTGCCAGTAGTAGGACTAGCGGGGGACGGACAGATACGCAGTATTTT.

The chain combines TRBV6-5 with TRBJ2-7; TRBD1 is a possible D gene (6 bases). The germline V and J ends were trimmed by 7 bases and 0 bases, with 13 bases remaining between them. Looked up from germline, CDR1 is MNHEY and CDR2 is SVGAGI. There are 14 residues in the CDR3. CDR3 DNA: TGTGCCAGCATGCCGAGGGGGAGCTCCTACGAGCAGTACGTC. It is translated as CASMPRGSSYEQYV.

The chain employs TRBV7-3 and TRBJ1-1, with TRBD1 as a possible D gene (6 bases). Germline V lookup: CDR1 SGHTA, CDR2 FQGTGA. The CDR3 has 16 residues. V was trimmed by 5 bases and J by 0 bases, leaving 16 bases between them. This CDR3 reads CASSTRTVSMNTEAFF. As DNA, the CDR3 is TGTGCCAGCAGCACCAGGACAGTTTCAATGAACACTGAAGCTTTCTTT. Combining the CDR3 with reference TRBV7-3 and TRBJ1-1 gives the whole variable domain GAGVSQTPSNKVTEKGKYVELRCDPISGHTALYWYRQSLGQGPEFLIYFQGTGAADDSGLPNDRFFAVRPEGSVSTLKIQRTERGDSAVYLCASSTRTVSMNTEAFFGQGTRLTVV.

This chain joins TRBV6-1 and TRBJ2-5; 7 nucleotides agree with TRBD1. There are 15 residues in the CDR3. The V and J ends lost 0 bases and 2 bases, in that order; junction bases with no gene match: 3. The germline V gene has CDR1 MNHNS and CDR2 SASEGT. The CDR3 loop reads CASSEAGGFQETQYF. In DNA, the CDR3 is TGTGCCAGCAGTGAAGCAGGGGGCTTTCAAGAGACCCAGTACTTC.

The chain has TRBV4-1 and TRBJ2-3; no firm D call. The germline V gene encodes CDR1 MGHRA and CDR2 YSYEKL. Trimming stripped 1 base from V and 2 bases from J, with 7 bases between. This CDR3 has 14 residues. The CDR3 sequence: CASSQVRHTDTQYF. The CDR3, as DNA: TGCGCCAGCAGCCAAGTTAGACACACAGATACGCAGTATTTT.

This clone came up a few times. The chain combines TRBV10-1 with TRBJ2-3; the D is unclear. Deletions cut 3 bases from V and 6 bases from J, with 16 bases between. The V gene's germline CDR1 is WNHNN and CDR2 SYGVQD (reference sequence). The CDR3 extends over 15 amino acids. This CDR3 is CASSDYRAGRDTQYF. The CDR3 bases are TGCGCCAGCAGTGATTATAGGGCCGGTCGGGATACGCAGTATTTT.

The chain combines TRBV20-1 with TRBJ2-5; D is ambiguous. V was cut by 3 bases and J by 5 bases, with 13 bases left in between. The CDR3 is 13 amino acids. Germline CDR1 DFQATT, CDR2 SNEGSKA (reference sequence). CDR3 protein: CSASIGFWETQYF. As DNA, the CDR3 is TGCAGTGCTAGTATAGGGTTTTGGGAGACCCAGTACTTC.

This clone was seen a few times. This chain links TRBV7-9 with TRBJ2-6; D ambiguous. The CDR3 has 13 residues. Germline-derived CDR1 and CDR2 are SEHNR and FQNEAQ (reference sequence). V was shortened by 3 bases and J by 4 bases, with 4 bases between the two germline ends. The CDR3 DNA is TGTGCCAGCAGCTTCTCCGGGGCCAACGTCCTGACTTTC. Protein sequence: CASSFSGANVLTF.

The rearrangement joins TRBV30 to TRBJ1-4; maybe TRBD1 (6 bases). The CDR3 runs 13 residues. The germline CDR1 and CDR2 sequences are GTSNPN and SVGIG (reference sequence). Deletions cut 4 bases from V and 4 bases from J, with 10 bases between. The chain's CDR3 is CAWNQGINEKLFF. In DNA form, the CDR3 reads TGTGCCTGGAACCAGGGGATTAATGAAAAACTGTTTTTT.

There are a few counts of this clone. CDR3 amino acids: CASSLLRGNYRTYEQYV. The CDR3 region has the DNA TGTGCCAGCAGCTTACTGCGGGGGAATTATAGGACCTACGAGCAGTACGTC. The chain carries TRBV11-2 and TRBJ2-7, with 7 bases lining up with TRBD2. Looked up from germline, CDR1 is SGHAT and CDR2 is FQNNGV. The CDR3 runs 17 residues. The V gene end was trimmed by 2 bases and the J gene end by 2 bases; junction bases not matched to a gene: 12.

This clone was observed a single time. The gene calls are TRBV3-1 (or the pseudogene TRBV3-2) and TRBJ1-3; TRBD1 aligns across 10 bases. The CDR3 sequence is 16 residues long. Trimming cost V 2 bases and J 2 bases; bases outside gene matches: 3. CDR1 and CDR2 (germline): LGHDT, YNNKEL (reference sequence). The CDR3 DNA reads TGTGCCAGCAGCCAACCGGGACAGGGGACTGGAAACACCATATATTTT. Encoded protein: CASSQPGQGTGNTIYF.

The chain recombines TRBV7-3 with TRBJ2-1; 12 positions agree with TRBD2. Per the germline V gene, CDR1 is SGHTA and CDR2 is FQGTGA. The CDR3 length is 15 residues. V shed 4 bases and J 5 bases; nucleotides not matched to a gene: 3. The CDR3 protein is CASSSTSGGNNEQFF. DNA of the CDR3: TGTGCCAGCAGCTCCACTAGCGGGGGGAACAATGAGCAGTTCTTC. Full variable domain (rest looked up from reference TRBV7-3 and TRBJ2-1): GAGVSQTPSNKVTEKGKYVELRCDPISGHTALYWYRQSLGQGPEFLIYFQGTGAADDSGLPNDRFFAVRPEGSVSTLKIQRTERGDSAVYLCASSSTSGGNNEQFFGPGTRLTVL.

The chain uses TRBV11-2 and TRBJ1-5; maybe TRBD1 (6 bases). CDR1 is SGHAT and CDR2 is FQNNGV in the germline V gene. V was pared by 5 bases and J by 3 bases, with 14 bases between. The CDR3 covers 15 residues. The CDR3 DNA reads as TGTGCCAGCAGCCTTGCCGGACAGTTCAATCAGCCCCAGCATTTT. This gives the protein CASSLAGQFNQPQHF.

V and J are TRBV2 and TRBJ1-5; D gene uncertain. This CDR3 has 16 residues. V shed 6 bases and J shed 6 bases, with 21 bases lying between them. CDR1 is SNHLY, CDR2 FYNNEI, per germline. Here the CDR3 reads CASSPRTGTRIQPQHF. CDR3 bases: TGTGCCAGCAGCCCCAGGACCGGTACCAGGATTCAGCCCCAGCATTTT.

The CDR3 coding sequence is TGTGCCAGCAGTTACTCGATATCGGGGTTTTCACCCCTCCACTTT. Its translation is CASSYSISGFSPLHF. The chain recombines TRBV6-5 with TRBJ1-6, with D hard to call. Germline loops: CDR1 MNHEY, CDR2 SVGAGI. The CDR3 length is 15 residues. V was trimmed by 0 bases and J by 9 bases, leaving 12 bases between them.

In this sample, this clone turned up once. This rearrangement joins TRBV19 to TRBJ2-2; D remains ambiguous. Deletions cut 6 bases from V and 3 bases from J, with 11 bases between. CDR3 length equals 14 residues. Germline V gene data show CDR1 as LNHDA and CDR2 as SQIVND (reference sequence). The CDR3 DNA follows: TGTGCCAGTAGCTGGAGTAAGGACACCGGGGAGCTGTTTTTT. Translation: CASSWSKDTGELFF.

This chain links TRBV18 with TRBJ2-1, with 10 bases aligning to TRBD2. The CDR3 runs to 14 residues. Germline-derived CDR1 and CDR2 are KGHSH and LQKENI. Germline trimming cut 5 bases from V and 7 bases from J; bases unmatched to any gene: 5. CDR3: CASSEAGGPNEQFF. The CDR3 coding sequence is TGTGCCAGCTCAGAAGCGGGGGGGCCGAATGAGCAGTTCTTC. Supplemented by reference TRBV18 and TRBJ2-1, the full variable domain reads NAGVMQNPRHLVRRRGQEARLRCSPMKGHSHVYWYRQLPEEGLKFMVYLQKENIIDESGMPKERFSAEFPKEGPSILRIQQVVRGDSAAYFCASSEAGGPNEQFFGPGTRLTVL.

The rearrangement joins TRBV6-5 to TRBJ1-2; D not resolved. Germline V gives CDR1 MNHEY, CDR2 SVGAGI. This CDR3 has 15 amino acids. The ends were cut back, 6 bases at V and 8 bases at J, with 22 bases in the middle. CDR3 nucleotides: TGTGCCAGCAGCCTCTTTGACGGGCGTGTCGGGGGCTACACCTTC. It specifies CASSLFDGRVGGYTF.